This TCR beta chain was identified during a study of T cell responses to AZD1222 COVID-19 vaccine. General study results and limits: Spike was spanned by vaccine-associated CD4 TCRs, with dominance at 160-218 and 743-854. The donors showed a predominance of white British ancestry and of females, with possible underestimation of clonal diversity. As reported, nearly half of all spike-specific TCRs target variant regions that are unmutated.

This clone showed up just once. Its antigen is unidentified. Some clones are missing from TCRdb's copy, which holds only in-frame ones; the method was immunoSEQ multiplex PCR. The sample yields more than 100,000 clones, 88% seen once. This CDR3 region has 11 residues. The trim removed 8 bases at V and 4 bases at J, leaving 1 base unmatched. Germline CDR1 is LGHDT and CDR2 is YNNKEL (reference sequence). The TCR originated in an adult in good health. The specimen was peripheral blood, collected on day 0 of AZD1222 vaccination. The V call is TRBV3-1 (or the pseudogene TRBV3-2), the J call TRBJ2-7, with 8 bases that match TRBD1. CDR3 loop: CASRQGYEQYF. In DNA form, the CDR3 reads TGTGCCAGCCGACAGGGGTACGAGCAGTACTTC.